This TCR beta chain was identified during a study of T cells in Graves' hyperthyroidism and ophthalmopathy. General study points: Among thyroid clonotypes expanded above 0.001, most also appeared in blood.

Diagnoses rested on clinical symptoms, serum thyroxine and TRAb, thyroid ultrasound and orbital computed tomography. Amplified TCR beta CDR3 regions derived from RNA transcripts. In the first-round RT-PCR of the TCR CDR3, the HTBI primer set was used. One entry per CDR3 protein results from TCRdb running MiXCR on the multiplex PCR reads. The sample includes fewer than 600,000 distinct CDR3 sequences, approximately 15% of them seen just once. Comment on this clonotype: Its antigen is as yet unknown.

In germline, CDR1 is SNHLY, CDR2 FYNNEI. J lost 3 bases, V lost 3 bases, and 7 bases had no gene match. CDR3 length: 17 residues. V is TRBV2 and J is TRBJ2-2; 10 nucleotides match TRBD2. Sample: blood. The clonotype comes from a woman younger than 30 with Graves' hyperthyroidism. In nucleotides, the CDR3 is TGTGCCAGCAGTGAGGCTAGCGGGAGCTGGCACACCGGGGAGCTGTTTTTT. It codes for CASSEASGSWHTGELFF.